Below are 7 T cell receptor beta chains sequenced from a single sample in a study of blood T cells in healthy people across ages. A second PCR, run for about 7 to 11 cycles, used a sample-barcoded 5' primer plus a J-beta primer mix. MiXCR was run by TCRdb on the 5' RACE reads, yielding one entry per CDR3 protein. This sample has 550,000 to 800,000 distinct CDR3 sequences, with 32% found just once. The specimen sequenced was blood. Receptors originate from a woman aged 80 or over in good health.

V is TRBV3-1 and J is TRBJ1-1; D unclear. The CDR3 is 11 residues long. Germline loops: CDR1 LGHDT, CDR2 YNNKEL (reference sequence). Trimming pared 8 bases from V and 5 bases from J, leaving 9 bases between. The CDR3 loop is CASRTETEAFF. The CDR3 DNA sequence: TGTGCCAGCCGTACGGAGACTGAAGCTTTCTTT.

This clonotype was seen only a few times. V is TRBV12-3 or TRBV12-4 and J is TRBJ1-2, with 9 positions matching TRBD1. The CDR3 is 15 amino acids. V dropped 5 bases and J dropped 6; count of bases not matched to a gene: 10. The CDR3 reads CASSTDLTGGDGYTF. DNA for the CDR3: TGTGCCAGCAGTACAGACTTGACAGGGGGAGATGGCTACACCTTC.

The V and J genes are TRBV4-3 and TRBJ1-1; 8 positions agree with TRBD1. The CDR3 has 17 amino acids. The trim removed 4 bases at V and 1 base at J, leaving 11 bases unmatched. Germline CDR1 reads LGHNA; CDR2 reads YSLEER. CDR3 DNA sequence: TGCGCCAGCAGCCCCTCAGGGGGCCGTGATAAGAACACTGAAGCTTTCTTT. It translates to CASSPSGGRDKNTEAFF.

Turning to this clonotype: This may come from a read error, since a much larger clone is one base off. This rearrangement joins TRBV6-6 to TRBJ2-4; 8 bases agree with TRBD1. The J call may be faulty, since TRBJ2-7 better matches the DNA end. Germline CDR1 is MNHNY and CDR2 is SVGAGI (reference sequence). The CDR3 has 13 residues. CDR3 bases: TGTGCCAGCACGACAGGGGCAGTGGGCGAGCAGTACTTC. Its protein is CASTTGAVGEQYF.

The V and J genes are TRBV12-3 or TRBV12-4 and TRBJ1-1; D is ambiguous. The CDR3 runs 14 residues. V dropped 6 bases and J dropped 1 base, with 12 bases sitting between them. CDR3 nucleotide sequence: TGTGCCAGCAGGGAATTCGGGCAGAACACTGAAGCTTTCTTT. Amino acid sequence: CASREFGQNTEAFF.

This clonotype was seen at least ten times. The rearrangement joins TRBV7-8 to TRBJ2-7; 16 bases match TRBD2. CDR3 length equals 18 residues. V shed 4 bases and J 4 bases; nucleotides not matched to a gene: 10. The V gene's germline CDR1 is SGHVS and CDR2 FQNEAQ. The CDR3 coding sequence is TGTGCCAGCAGCTCCGGGACTAGCGGGGGGGCCTATTATTACGAGCAGTACTTC. Translated, it gives CASSSGTSGGAYYYEQYF.

This clonotype was found many times. V gene TRBV6-6 combines with J gene TRBJ1-2, with D uncertain. CDR1 MNHNY and CDR2 SVGAGI come from the germline V gene (reference sequence). This CDR3 has 13 residues. Trimming shortened V by 4 bases and J by 4 bases, and 10 bases separated the two germline ends. The CDR3 DNA reads as TGTGCCAGCAGTTTAACAGCCTCCTATGGCTACACCTTC. Translated: CASSLTASYGYTF.